The entry below describes one T cell receptor beta chain. The data stem from a study of neurological immune-mediated disorders. Study information: There were around 35 multiple sclerosis patients; around 31 were relapsing-remitting and 3 were secondary progressive.

TCRdb re-called the 5' RACE reads with MiXCR, one entry per CDR3 protein. The data contain some 56,000 distinct CDR3 sequences, about 3.8% of them seen just once; the ten biggest clones take up 6.5%. Germline V lookup: CDR1 DFQATT, CDR2 SNEGSKA (reference sequence). Trimming left V 8 bases short and J 0 bases short, with 18 bases between. The CDR3 is made up of 15 amino acids. Sequenced input: PBMCs. This sequence was found in a man aged 60 to 69 with multiple sclerosis. The V and J genes are TRBV20-1 and TRBJ2-3, with TRBD1 as a possible D gene (5 bases). In DNA, the CDR3 is TGCAGTCCGAAACTGGGCAGGGCGAGCACAGATACGCAGTATTTT. Translated: CSPKLGRASTDTQYF.